The rows below give T cell receptor beta chains drawn from one sample of a study of regulatory T cells in long-lasting Graves disease. TCRdb called the multiplex PCR reads again in MiXCR, with one record for every CDR3 protein. The table includes roughly 500,000 distinct CDR3 sequences, around 20% detected once. This specimen was peripheral blood mononuclear cells (PBMCs), taken when the disease was refractory, from a patient treated with antithyroid drugs. These receptors all stem from a female donor with Graves disease. Both conserved end residues are part of each CDR3. Each record gives: V gene, J gene, CDR3 length, D gene, clone size, CDR3 protein, CDR3 DNA. The D gene is left open where the match is weak. Clone size appears in some rows only: once, few, many, or a class for an expanded clone.

>TRBV18|TRBJ2-7|17|TRBD2|.
CASSPGLAGISLDEQYF
TGTGCCAGCTCACCGGGACTAGCGGGTATCTCGTTGGACGAGCAGTACTTC
>TRBV12-3/TRBV12-4|TRBJ1-3|12|.|many
CASSPGPNTIYF
TGTGCCAGCAGTCCCGGTCCAAACACCATATATTTT
>TRBV11-2|TRBJ2-1|12|.|many
CASSLIANEQFF
TGTGCCAGCAGCTTAATAGCTAATGAGCAGTTCTTC
>TRBV19|TRBJ1-2|15|.|many
CASSIGMTAGSGYTF
TGTGCCAGTAGTATTGGTATGACGGCGGGCAGTGGCTACACCTTC
>TRBV28|TRBJ1-6|13|.|many
CASSSQGIAPLHF
TGTGCCAGCAGTTCACAGGGAATTGCACCCCTCCACTTT
>TRBV20-1|TRBJ2-2|14|.|.
CSASPGHSTGELFF
TGCAGTGCTTCACCGGGACACAGCACCGGGGAGCTGTTTTTT
>TRBV9|TRBJ2-5|16|TRBD2|many
CASSVVPAGADETQYF
TGTGCCAGCAGCGTAGTCCCAGCGGGGGCTGACGAGACCCAGTACTTC
>TRBV13|TRBJ1-1|16|.|.
CASSLGATRSGLEAFF
TGTGCCAGCAGCTTAGGGGCTACTAGGTCGGGACTTGAAGCTTTCTTT
>TRBV20-1|TRBJ1-3|13|.|.
CSARGGSGNTIYF
TGCAGTGCTAGAGGGGGCTCTGGAAACACCATATATTTT
>TRBV6-5|TRBJ1-1|13|.|many
CASSYLGQQEAFF
TGTGCCAGCAGTTACCTCGGACAGCAAGAAGCTTTCTTT
>TRBV11-2|TRBJ1-2|13|.|many
CASSHGDIYGYTF
TGTGCCAGCAGCCACGGGGACATCTATGGCTACACCTTC
>TRBV11-2|TRBJ2-2|14|.|many
CASTLSSNTGELFF
TGTGCCAGCACCCTAAGCTCTAACACCGGGGAGCTGTTTTTT
>TRBV7-9|TRBJ2-7|13|.|few
CASSPSGFVEQYF
TGTGCCAGCAGCCCGAGTGGGTTTGTCGAGCAGTACTTC
>TRBV10-3|TRBJ2-7|17|TRBD2|many
CAISESFGSGGPYEQYF
TGTGCCATCAGTGAGTCCTTTGGGTCGGGAGGGCCGTACGAGCAGTACTTC
>TRBV3-1|TRBJ2-5|14|.|few
CASSPIPAPETQYF
TGTGCCAGCAGCCCCATCCCCGCACCAGAGACCCAGTACTTC
>TRBV28|TRBJ1-1|14|.|.
CASSRADSNTEAFF
TGTGCCAGCAGTAGAGCCGACTCGAACACTGAAGCTTTCTTT
>TRBV7-9|TRBJ2-7|12|.|.
CASSSGDSEQHF
TGTGCCAGCAGCTCAGGGGATTCCGAGCAGCACTTC
>TRBV6-1|TRBJ2-3|14|.|.
CASSEVLPKDTQYF
TGTGCCAGCAGTGAAGTCCTACCTAAAGATACGCAGTATTTT
>TRBV2|TRBJ2-5|13|.|many
CASSLTSKETQYF
TGTGCCAGCAGTCTGACTAGTAAAGAGACCCAGTACTTC
>TRBV2|TRBJ1-1|14|TRBD1|many
CATLNPEGAVEAFF
TGTGCCACCCTAAACCCGGAGGGGGCGGTTGAAGCTTTCTTT
>TRBV30|TRBJ1-1|14|.|many
CAWSSGQLNGEAFF
TGTGCCTGGAGCTCGGGGCAGCTAAATGGTGAAGCTTTCTTT
>TRBV19|TRBJ1-1|14|TRBD1|few
CASSKDRGLTEAFF
TGTGCCAGTAGTAAGGACAGGGGACTCACTGAAGCTTTCTTT
>TRBV6-1|TRBJ1-1|12|.|.
CASRVRDTEAFF
TGTGCCAGCAGGGTCCGGGACACTGAAGCTTTCTTT
>TRBV7-9|TRBJ2-7|14|.|few
CASSLLGVGSEQYF
TGTGCCAGCAGCCTACTAGGGGTGGGGAGCGAGCAGTACTTC
>TRBV20-1|TRBJ1-5|14|TRBD1|few
CSANQQGGNQPQHF
TGCAGTGCTAACCAACAGGGGGGGAATCAGCCCCAGCATTTT
>TRBV20-1|TRBJ2-7|14|.|.
CSASPSTENYEQYF
TGCAGTGCTAGCCCCTCGACAGAAAACTACGAGCAGTACTTC
>TRBV7-9|TRBJ1-2|18|.|few
CASRRAGREGVSNYGYTF
TGTGCCAGCAGGAGAGCAGGCAGGGAGGGGGTTTCTAACTATGGCTACACCTTC
>TRBV10-2|TRBJ2-7|13|.|many
CASSEAGTYEQYF
TGCGCCAGCAGTGAGGCGGGGACCTACGAGCAGTACTTC
>TRBV29-1|TRBJ2-7|14|TRBD1|few
CSVKFHRGPYEQYF
TGCAGCGTTAAATTTCACAGGGGGCCGTACGAGCAGTACTTC
>TRBV7-9|TRBJ2-5|14|.|few
CASSRVRVSETQYF
TGTGCCAGCAGCCGAGTCAGGGTTTCAGAGACCCAGTACTTC
>TRBV20-1|TRBJ2-7|13|.|.
CSARDRYNYEQYF
TGCAGTGCTAGAGATCGGTATAACTACGAGCAGTACTTC
>TRBV9|TRBJ2-3|16|.|few
CASSLGLSFEADTQYF
TGTGCCAGCAGCCTTGGACTATCGTTTGAGGCAGATACGCAGTATTTT